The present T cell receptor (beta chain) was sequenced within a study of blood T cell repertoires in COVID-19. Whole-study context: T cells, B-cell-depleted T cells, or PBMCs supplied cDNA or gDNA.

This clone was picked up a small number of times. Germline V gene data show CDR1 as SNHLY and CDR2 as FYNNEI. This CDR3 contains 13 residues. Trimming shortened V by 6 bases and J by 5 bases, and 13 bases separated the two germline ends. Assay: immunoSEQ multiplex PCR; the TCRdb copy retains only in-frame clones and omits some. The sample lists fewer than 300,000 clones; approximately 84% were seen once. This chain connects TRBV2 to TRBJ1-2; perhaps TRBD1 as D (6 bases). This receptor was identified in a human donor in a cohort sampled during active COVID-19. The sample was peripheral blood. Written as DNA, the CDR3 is TGTGCCAGCAGGGACAGTAGAGCTTATGGCTACACCTTC. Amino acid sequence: CASRDSRAYGYTF.